Below, 9 T cell receptor beta chains from the same sample are listed, as sequenced in a study of blood T cell repertoires in COVID-19. Generated by immunoSEQ multiplex PCR, the TCRdb table keeps only in-frame clones and is missing some. The data hold approximately 190,000 clones, with roughly four fifths observed a single time. The sequenced material came from peripheral blood. The receptors originated from a woman aged 40 to 50 with acute or convalescent COVID-19.

The chain combines TRBV6-1 with TRBJ2-1; weak D call: TRBD2 (7 bases). Germline CDR1 MNHNS, CDR2 SASEGT. This CDR3 spans 16 amino acids. The germline V and J ends were trimmed by 4 bases and 6 bases, with 19 bases remaining between them. The CDR3 DNA sequence: TGTGCCAGCAGTGTATCGGGCGGGGGCGCGGGCAATGAGCAGTTCTTC. Its translation is CASSVSGGGAGNEQFF.

V gene TRBV6-6 combines with J gene TRBJ2-7; TRBD1 is a possible D gene (6 bases). Germline lookup yields CDR1 MNHNY and CDR2 SVGAGI (reference sequence). Trimming took off 5 bases at V and 1 base at J, with 15 bases between the two ends. CDR3 size: 15 residues. The CDR3 bases are TGTGCCAGCAGTAAAAATACAGGGATTTCCTACGAGCAGTACTTC. Amino acids: CASSKNTGISYEQYF.

This chain links TRBV15 with TRBJ1-2; D possibly corresponds to TRBD1 (5 bases). V lost 5 bases, J lost 6 bases, and 28 bases lay in between. Germline CDR1 and CDR2: LNHNV and YYDKDF (reference sequence). The CDR3 is 18 amino acids. The CDR3 here is CATSLSLARGRGFDGYTF. CDR3 nucleotides: TGTGCCACCAGCCTTTCTCTGGCTCGGGGTCGGGGGTTCGATGGCTACACCTTC.

This clone was found a few times. Other DNA sequences in the same sample also yield this CDR3. V usage is TRBV12-3 or TRBV12-4 and J usage is TRBJ1-5; TRBD1 aligns across 7 bases. The length of the CDR3 is 12 residues. After removal of 3 bases from V and 7 bases from J, the junction contained 0 bases not matched to a gene. The CDR3 sequence: CASSFRGQPQHF. DNA of the CDR3: TGTGCCAGCAGTTTCAGGGGGCAGCCCCAGCATTTT.

The chain joins TRBV30 to TRBJ1-6; D is perhaps TRBD1 (5 bases). Germline-derived CDR1 and CDR2 are GTSNPN and SVGIG (reference sequence). CDR3 length: 15 amino acids. V lost 3 bases and J 10 bases, leaving 19 bases between the germline ends. The CDR3 here is CAWSPEGALGSPLHF. CDR3 nucleotide sequence: TGTGCCTGGAGCCCCGAAGGGGCCCTAGGATCACCCCTCCACTTT.

CDR3 nucleotides: TGTGCCAGCAGCGCCCCGGCCTACGAGCAGTACTTC. Encoded protein: CASSAPAYEQYF. The chain uses TRBV7-9 and TRBJ2-7; D not resolved. V lost 5 bases, J lost 2 bases, and 7 bases lay in between. The CDR3 runs to 12 residues. The germline V gene has CDR1 SEHNR and CDR2 FQNEAQ (reference sequence).

The rearrangement links TRBV20-1 to TRBJ2-1; D ambiguous. Germline CDR1 DFQATT, CDR2 SNEGSKA (reference sequence). The CDR3 length is 11 residues. V was shortened by 0 bases and J by 9 bases, with 6 bases between the two germline ends. The CDR3 nucleotides are TGCAGTGCTAGAGATCTTAGTGAGCAGTTCTTC. It translates to CSARDLSEQFF.

The chain is built from TRBV27 and TRBJ1-2; the D gene is possibly TRBD1 (5 bases). The CDR3 covers 13 residues. V was cut by 5 bases and J by 8 bases, with 15 bases left in between. Germline assignment: CDR1 MNHEY and CDR2 SMNVEV (reference sequence). CDR3 in DNA: TGTGCCAGCAGTCCGCGGACGGGGGAAGGCTACACCTTC. This sequence encodes CASSPRTGEGYTF.

The chain is built from TRBV27 and TRBJ2-7; possible D gene TRBD1, 6 bases. This CDR3 is 13 amino acids long. Trimming left V 2 bases short and J 3 bases short, with 8 bases between. Germline values: CDR1 MNHEY, CDR2 SMNVEV (reference sequence). The CDR3, as DNA: TGTGCCAGCAGTTTAGGGGGCCTCTACGAGCAGTACTTC. It is translated as CASSLGGLYEQYF.